The clone carrying this T cell receptor beta chain appeared a few times. Its cognate antigen is unknown. CDR3 regions of TCR beta were amplified from RNA transcripts. Second-round multiplex PCR followed a first-round RT-PCR using HTBI primers. TCRdb reanalysed the multiplex PCR reads using MiXCR and keeps one entry per CDR3 protein. The sample yields a few hundred thousand distinct CDR3 sequences, 20% to 25% seen once. This sample is part of a study of Graves' ophthalmopathy and Graves' hyperthyroidism. General study results and limits: Sensitivity reached just under 90% and specificity about 81% for a 13-signature model separating ophthalmopathy from stable hyperthyroidism. A majority of expanded thyroid clonotypes exceeding 0.001 frequency were likewise present in blood.

Germline V gene sequence: CDR1 SGHDT, CDR2 YYEEEE. The junction had 9 bases not matched to a gene; V was cut back by 1 base and J by 3 bases. The CDR3 covers 16 residues. Stable hyperthyroidism denotes an absence of ophthalmopathy throughout 18 months of follow-up. Among the hyperthyroidism patients, all were newly diagnosed, aged 18 to 65, with under 2 months' duration. Material: peripheral blood. This sequence originates from a woman under 30 with stable Graves' hyperthyroidism. This chain uses TRBV5-6 with TRBJ2-7; 8 bases map to TRBD2. The CDR3 is CASSLRAGVKIYEQYF. The CDR3 DNA reads as TGTGCCAGCAGCTTGCGAGCGGGAGTGAAAATCTACGAGCAGTACTTC.